This TCR beta chain was identified during a study of early T cells in non-severe SARS-CoV-2 infection (dated by TCRdb to 2020 to 2022). About the investigation overall: TCR sequencing used bulk RNA from unsorted whole blood, so alpha and beta chains could not be paired.

The study was a case-control design nested within a healthcare worker cohort in London, UK, with weekly nasopharyngeal swab PCR tests and blood sampling. Healthcare workers were enrolled in the week of the UK lockdown, from 23 to 31 March 2020, and were followed every week for up to 16 weeks. This clonotype was seen repeatedly, ten times or more. The clone's antigen remains unknown. Within one base of it there is no much larger clone, and no base qualities were kept. Results and caveats for the whole study, not just this receptor: VDJdb matching was skewed toward anti-spike CD8 responses and likely underestimated virus-specific expansions, missing private and CD4 specificities.

The library was generated by 5' RACE. Reads for this sample came from a NextSeq 500. To correct for sequencing error and PCR bias, the TCR library protocol tagged individual cDNA molecules with unique molecular identifiers. TCR alpha and beta chains were both sequenced, and the abundances of alpha and beta sequences in each sample were closely correlated with each other. In the original analysis: Decombinator V4 was used to annotate the V gene, J gene and CDR3 of the TCR sequences. Expanded TCRs were defined as changing significantly between any two time points under a Poisson model with p below 0.0001. Abundances of TCRs were expressed as counts per million after normalisation to the total number of TCRs sequenced in each sample. TRAV1-2 paired with TRAJ12, TRAJ20 or TRAJ33 defined MAIT TCRs, while TRAV10 paired with TRAJ18 defined iNKT TCRs. A search of VDJdb, accessed on 1 November 2021, was run for TCRs annotated to CMV, EBV and SARS-CoV-2, with TCRs annotated for multiple antigens excluded. TCRdb trimmed public reads at Q25 via fastp, called clones via MiXCR and kept in-frame beta chains. Records with the same CDR3 protein are collapsed into one entry carrying the most frequent genes and DNA. The V and J calls follow TCRdb's processing rather than the paper's. The sample has nearly 55,000 distinct CDR3 sequences on record, around 7.7% of them singletons. The ten largest clones capture about 11% of the sample.

The CDR3, from cysteine to phenylalanine, totals 18 residues. Only the CDR3 portion is preserved as DNA: 54 bases, with reading frame beginning at the first base. V has 6 bases trimmed and J has 6 bases trimmed; junction bases matching no gene number 16. The TCR sequence derives from an adult who was a healthcare worker with PCR-confirmed SARS-CoV-2 infection or an uninfected control (not recorded which). The input for sequencing was whole blood, taken at baseline. The V gene is TRBV12-3 or TRBV12-4 and the J gene is TRBJ2-2; 10 middle bases align to TRBD1. The sequence in DNA is TGTGCCAGCAGCGCTAGACGAAGGGACAGGGGATTTTCCGGGGAGCTGTTTTTT. This is translated as CASSARRRDRGFSGELFF.